Listed below are T cell receptor beta chains from one sample, sequenced in a study of blood T cell repertoires in COVID-19. Data came from immunoSEQ multiplex PCR; TCRdb stores just in-frame clones and leaves some out. The sample lists approximately 160,000 clones, about four fifths occurring once. Sequencing was performed on PBMCs or T cells enriched from blood (not recorded which). These receptors were obtained from a woman aged 50 to 60 in a cohort exposed to, infected with or recovered from COVID-19 (not recorded which). Each CDR3 is given with its conserved first and last residue. The D gene is left open where the match is weak.

V gene	J gene	D gene	CDR3 protein
TRBV28	TRBJ2-3	NA	CASSLEGDTQYF
TRBV4-2	TRBJ1-5	NA	CASSQDRAGVSQPQHF
TRBV7-8	TRBJ1-2	TRBD1	CASTEWRGQGDGYTF
TRBV5-1	TRBJ2-7	NA	CASSLGSGWDSPYEQYF
TRBV4-2	TRBJ2-1	TRBD1	CASSFRDRGYNEQFF
TRBV7-3	TRBJ2-2	NA	CASSIDRNTGELFF
TRBV9	TRBJ2-1	TRBD2	CASSAGLAGGLKYNEQFF
TRBV7-6	TRBJ2-3	NA	CASSSLPTGTDTQYF
TRBV15	TRBJ2-4	TRBD1	CATSRDPQDRGFLVGKNIQYF
TRBV6-5	TRBJ1-5	TRBD1	CASRMDRLQHF
TRBV4-2	TRBJ1-1	NA	CASSQDLRSTEAFF
TRBV28	TRBJ2-3	NA	CATRTGTDTQYF
TRBV24-1	TRBJ2-2	NA	CATGQPNTGELFF
TRBV6-1	TRBJ2-1	NA	CASSEWMREQFF